The T cell receptor (beta chain) described here comes from a study of T cell responses to AZD1222 COVID-19 vaccine. The assay was immunoSEQ multiplex PCR, and TCRdb's table has in-frame clones only and misses some. This sample yields 91,000 or so clones, of which about 90% are seen a single time; roughly 3.1% belongs to the top ten. This clone was detected once. The TCR comes from an adult who received the AZD1222 COVID-19 vaccine. Sample: peripheral blood, taken 28 days after the second AZD1222 dose.

In nucleotides, the CDR3 is TGCGCCAGCAGTGAGTCACGGGGGCCAGTTGGTGGAAACACCATATATTTT. Protein sequence: CASSESRGPVGGNTIYF. This sequence joins TRBV10-1 and TRBJ1-3, with a possible D match to TRBD1 (6 bases). Trimming shortened V by 0 bases and J by 3 bases, and 15 bases separated the two germline ends. Germline lookup yields CDR1 WNHNN and CDR2 SYGVQD (reference sequence). CDR3 length equals 17 residues.